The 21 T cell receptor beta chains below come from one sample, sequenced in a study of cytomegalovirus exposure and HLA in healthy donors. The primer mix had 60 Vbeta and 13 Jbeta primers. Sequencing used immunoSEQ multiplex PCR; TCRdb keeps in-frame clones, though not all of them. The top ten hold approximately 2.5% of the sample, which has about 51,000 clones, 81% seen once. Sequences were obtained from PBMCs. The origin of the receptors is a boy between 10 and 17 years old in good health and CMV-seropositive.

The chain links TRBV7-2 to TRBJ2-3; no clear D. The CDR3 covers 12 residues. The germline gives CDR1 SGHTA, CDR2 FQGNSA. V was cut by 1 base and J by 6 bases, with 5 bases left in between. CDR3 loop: CASSLVSDTQYF. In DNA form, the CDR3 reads TGTGCCAGCAGCTTAGTTTCTGATACGCAGTATTTT.

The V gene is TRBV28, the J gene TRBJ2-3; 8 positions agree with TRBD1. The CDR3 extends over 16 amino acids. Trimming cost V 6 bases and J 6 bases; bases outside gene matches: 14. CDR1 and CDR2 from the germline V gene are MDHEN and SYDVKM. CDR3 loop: CASSTRQGLQRDTQYF. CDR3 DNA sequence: TGTGCCAGCAGCACCCGACAGGGGCTCCAAAGGGATACGCAGTATTTT.

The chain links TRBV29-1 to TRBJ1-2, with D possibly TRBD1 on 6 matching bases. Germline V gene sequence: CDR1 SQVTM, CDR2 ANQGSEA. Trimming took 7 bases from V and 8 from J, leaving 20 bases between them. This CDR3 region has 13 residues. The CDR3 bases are TGCAGCGCCCTGTTCCCTTACAGGGACGGCTACACCTTC. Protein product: CSALFPYRDGYTF.

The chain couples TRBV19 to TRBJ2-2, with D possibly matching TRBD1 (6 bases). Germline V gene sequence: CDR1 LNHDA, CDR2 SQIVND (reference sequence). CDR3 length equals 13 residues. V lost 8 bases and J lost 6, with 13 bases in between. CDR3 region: CASLDRTSGELFF. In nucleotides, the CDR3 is TGTGCCAGTTTGGACAGAACTTCCGGGGAGCTGTTTTTT.

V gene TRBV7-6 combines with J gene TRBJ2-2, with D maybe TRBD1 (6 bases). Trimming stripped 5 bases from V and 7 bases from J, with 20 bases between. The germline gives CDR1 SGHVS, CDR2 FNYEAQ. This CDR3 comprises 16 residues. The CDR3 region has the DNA TGTGCCAGCAGCCCATCCCTAGGGGGAAAGCACGGGGAGCTGTTTTTT. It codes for CASSPSLGGKHGELFF.

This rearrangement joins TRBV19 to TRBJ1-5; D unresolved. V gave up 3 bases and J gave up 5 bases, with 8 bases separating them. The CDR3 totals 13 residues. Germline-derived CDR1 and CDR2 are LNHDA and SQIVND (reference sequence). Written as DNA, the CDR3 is TGTGCCAGTAGTATGGCAGTCGATCAGCCCCAGCATTTT. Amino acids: CASSMAVDQPQHF.

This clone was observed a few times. Written as DNA, the CDR3 is TGTGCCAGCAACCTCAACAGCGGTGCGGACACCGGGGAGCTGTTTTTT. Translated, it gives CASNLNSGADTGELFF. The chain recombines TRBV14 with TRBJ2-2; possible D gene TRBD2, 5 bases. This CDR3 region has 16 residues. The germline V gene encodes CDR1 SGHDN and CDR2 FVKESK. With 7 bases removed from V and 3 bases from J, the gap between germline ends came to 18 bases.

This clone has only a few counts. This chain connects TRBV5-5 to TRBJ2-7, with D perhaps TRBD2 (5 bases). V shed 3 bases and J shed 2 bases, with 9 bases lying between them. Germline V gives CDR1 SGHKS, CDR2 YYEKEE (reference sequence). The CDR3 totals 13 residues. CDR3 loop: CASSSRGTYEQYF. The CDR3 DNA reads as TGTGCCAGCAGCTCCCGAGGGACCTACGAGCAGTACTTC.

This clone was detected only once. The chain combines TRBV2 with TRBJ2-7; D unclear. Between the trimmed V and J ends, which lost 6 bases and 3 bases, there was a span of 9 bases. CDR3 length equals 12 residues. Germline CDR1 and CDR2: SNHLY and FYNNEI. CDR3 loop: CASSGSVYEQYF. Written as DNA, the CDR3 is TGTGCCAGCAGCGGGTCTGTCTACGAGCAGTACTTC.

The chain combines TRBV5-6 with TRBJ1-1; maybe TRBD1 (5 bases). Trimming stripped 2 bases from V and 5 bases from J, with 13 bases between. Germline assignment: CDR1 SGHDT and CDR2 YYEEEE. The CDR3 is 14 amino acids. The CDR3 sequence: CASSFGGGDTEAFF. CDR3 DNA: TGTGCCAGCAGCTTTGGGGGAGGGGATACTGAAGCTTTCTTT.

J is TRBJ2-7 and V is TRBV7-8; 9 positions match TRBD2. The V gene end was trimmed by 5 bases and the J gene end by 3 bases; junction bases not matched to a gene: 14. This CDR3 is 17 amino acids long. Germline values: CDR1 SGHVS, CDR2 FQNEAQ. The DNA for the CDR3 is TGTGCCAGCAGCCCCAGAGCGGGGGGCCTATCCCTCTACGAGCAGTACTTC. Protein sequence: CASSPRAGGLSLYEQYF. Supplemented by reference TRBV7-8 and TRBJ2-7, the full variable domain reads GAGVSQSPRYKVAKRGQDVALRCDPISGHVSLFWYQQALGQGPEFLTYFQNEAQLDKSGLPSDRFFAERPEGSVSTLKIQRTQQEDSAVYLCASSPRAGGLSLYEQYFGPGTRLTVT.

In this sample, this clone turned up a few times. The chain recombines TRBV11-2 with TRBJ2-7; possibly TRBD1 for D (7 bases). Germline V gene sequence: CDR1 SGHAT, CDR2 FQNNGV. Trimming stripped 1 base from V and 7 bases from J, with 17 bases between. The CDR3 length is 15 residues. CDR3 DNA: TGTGCCAGCAGCTTAGTATTCGGAGGGGGCGGGGAGCAGTACTTC. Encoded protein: CASSLVFGGGGEQYF.

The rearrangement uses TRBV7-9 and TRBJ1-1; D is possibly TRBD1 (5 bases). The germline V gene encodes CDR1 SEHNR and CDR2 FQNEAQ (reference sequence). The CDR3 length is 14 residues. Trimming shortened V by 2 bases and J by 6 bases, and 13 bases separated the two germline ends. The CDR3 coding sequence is TGTGCCAGCAGCTTACGGGCCACGGGGGCTGAAGCTTTCTTT. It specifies CASSLRATGAEAFF.

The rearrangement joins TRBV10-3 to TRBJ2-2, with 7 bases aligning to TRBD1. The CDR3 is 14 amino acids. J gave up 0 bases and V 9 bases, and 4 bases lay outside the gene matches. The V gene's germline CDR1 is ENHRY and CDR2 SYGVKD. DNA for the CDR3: TGTGCCATTAACAGGGGAACGAACACCGGGGAGCTGTTTTTT. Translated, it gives CAINRGTNTGELFF.

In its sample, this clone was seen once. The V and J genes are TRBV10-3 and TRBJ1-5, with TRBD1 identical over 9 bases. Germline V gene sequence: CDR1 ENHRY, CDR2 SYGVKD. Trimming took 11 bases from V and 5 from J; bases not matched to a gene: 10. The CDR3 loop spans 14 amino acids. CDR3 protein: CAFNRRDRDQPQHF. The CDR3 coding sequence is TGTGCCTTCAACAGACGGGACAGGGATCAGCCCCAGCATTTT.

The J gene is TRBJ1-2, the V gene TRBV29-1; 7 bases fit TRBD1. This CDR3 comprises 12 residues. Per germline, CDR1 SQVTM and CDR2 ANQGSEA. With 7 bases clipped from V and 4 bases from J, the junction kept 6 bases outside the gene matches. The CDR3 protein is CSGRQGTYGYTF. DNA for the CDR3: TGCAGCGGGAGACAGGGCACCTATGGCTACACCTTC.

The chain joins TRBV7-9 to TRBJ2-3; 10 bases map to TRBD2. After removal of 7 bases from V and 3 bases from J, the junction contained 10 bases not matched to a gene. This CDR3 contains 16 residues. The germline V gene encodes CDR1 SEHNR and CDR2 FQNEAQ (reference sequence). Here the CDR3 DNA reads TGTGCCAGCATGGGAAAAGCGGGGGGGCCGACAGATACGCAGTATTTT. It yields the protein CASMGKAGGPTDTQYF.

CDR3 nucleotide sequence: TGCGCCAGCAGCTTGGGAGCTAGCGGGGGGGTCTACGAGCAGTACTTC. Amino acid sequence: CASSLGASGGVYEQYF. The rearrangement links TRBV5-1 to TRBJ2-7; 12 bases agree with TRBD2. The CDR3 sequence is 16 residues long. V shed 0 bases and J 3 bases; nucleotides not matched to a gene: 4. Germline V lookup: CDR1 SGHRS, CDR2 YFSETQ. The complete variable domain, with remaining parts taken from reference TRBV5-1 and TRBJ2-7, reads KAGVTQTPRYLIKTRGQQVTLSCSPISGHRSVSWYQQTPGQGLQFLFEYFSETQRNKGNFPGRFSGRQFSNSRSEMNVSTLELGDSALYLCASSLGASGGVYEQYFGPGTRLTVT.

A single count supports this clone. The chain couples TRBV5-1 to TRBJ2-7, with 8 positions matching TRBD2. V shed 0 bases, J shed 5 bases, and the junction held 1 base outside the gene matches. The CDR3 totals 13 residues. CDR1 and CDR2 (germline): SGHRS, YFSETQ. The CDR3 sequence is CASSLAREDEQYF. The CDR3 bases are TGCGCCAGCAGCTTGGCGCGGGAGGACGAGCAGTACTTC.

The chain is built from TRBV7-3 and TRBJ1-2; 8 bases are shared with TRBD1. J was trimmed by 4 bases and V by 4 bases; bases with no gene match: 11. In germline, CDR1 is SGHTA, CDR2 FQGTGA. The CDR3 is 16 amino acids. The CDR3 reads CASSSYGTGFPYGYTF. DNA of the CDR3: TGTGCCAGCAGCTCCTACGGGACAGGCTTCCCCTATGGCTACACCTTC.

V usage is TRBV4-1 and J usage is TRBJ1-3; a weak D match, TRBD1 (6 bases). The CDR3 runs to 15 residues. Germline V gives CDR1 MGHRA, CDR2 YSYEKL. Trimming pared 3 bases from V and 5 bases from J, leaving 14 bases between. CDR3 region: CASSHYGTTRNTIYF. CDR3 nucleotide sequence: TGCGCCAGCAGCCACTACGGGACAACAAGAAACACCATATATTTT.